The table lists the clone carrying this T cell receptor beta chain with many counts. The antigen is not known. The data originate from a study of shared clonotypes between healthy human individuals. Genomic DNA of every subset was divided equally among multiple immunoSEQ plates. Clones were read by immunoSEQ multiplex PCR, and TCRdb kept only the in-frame ones, dropping some. The sample lists around 480,000 clones; roughly 79% were seen once. Study-level points and caveats: Among donors, clonotype sharing was expected to be affected by sequencing depth.

The CDR3 loop spans 15 amino acids. V dropped 3 bases and J dropped 7; count of bases not matched to a gene: 8. The germline V gene encodes CDR1 SGHAT and CDR2 FQNNGV. The chain recombines TRBV11-2 with TRBJ2-5; the match to TRBD1 covers 10 bases. The receptor's source is a woman aged 40-49 years in good health. Some clones in this sample may be carry-over from other donors' samples. Material: PBMCs. This CDR3 is CASSFGTGAPGTQYF. CDR3 nucleotides: TGTGCCAGCAGCTTTGGGACAGGGGCCCCAGGGACCCAGTACTTC.